This section outlines one T cell receptor (beta chain) sequence together with its context. This entry is derived from a study of shared T cell receptors in the human thymus. Trimming removed 3 bases from V and 1 base from J, with 16 bases in between. Germline CDR1 reads MDHEN; CDR2 reads SYDVKM. The CDR3 consists of 16 residues. Assay: immunoSEQ multiplex PCR; the TCRdb copy retains only in-frame clones and omits some. The data contain hundreds of thousands of clones, roughly 74% of them seen just once; the ten biggest clones take up 0.01% to 0.015%. The same data also contributed to another study, on human thymus T cells. That source reports: Infants served as donors; they were healthy and Finnish and were having corrective surgery for congenital heart defects. Thymus pieces cut out during corrective heart surgery were the tissue that was used. Usage of V and J genes appeared biased in thymic and blood repertoires. As related research reported, thymic repertoires overlapped highly among unrelated individuals.

This clonotype originated in a boy less than two years old with a congenital heart defect. The sequenced sample consisted of thymocytes. This chain links TRBV28 with TRBJ2-7; the D gene is possibly TRBD2 (5 bases). CDR3 in amino acids: CASSFKLRARSYEQYF. CDR3 coding DNA: TGTGCCAGCAGTTTTAAGTTGCGGGCGCGATCCTACGAGCAGTACTTC.